This T cell receptor (beta chain) emerged from a study of shared clonotypes between healthy human individuals (dated by TCRdb to the early 2020s). Notes on the research overall: A couple of women and three men aged 18 to 49 years were included in the cohort. To estimate repertoire size and how much clonotype sharing occurs between individuals, the study deeply sequenced the blood TCR repertoires of five healthy adults. Libraries were prepared and TCR repertoires were sequenced by different laboratories using diverse techniques, in order to increase sequencing depth and limit assay-specific biases. Per donor, leukapheresis produced somewhere between about 0.94 and 8.9 billion PBMCs.

Using the deep immunoSEQ assay, TCR CDR3 regions were amplified from genomic DNA by multiplex PCR. Genomic DNA extracted from each cell subset was distributed evenly over all wells of several immunoSEQ 96-well plates, and each plate served as one replicate. For unsorted PBMC, each replicate PCR was loaded with approximately 320 ng genomic DNA, equivalent to about 30,000 T cell genomes. Genomic DNA from unsorted PBMC was sequenced over ten immunoSEQ deep assay plates. The purified libraries were quantified using a Qubit 3.0 fluorometer, sized with a Bioanalyzer 2100, and then quantified again using the KAPA Library Quantification kit. Every immunoSEQ 96-well plate was sequenced on a dedicated single-read 150-cycle Illumina NextSeq 550 flow cell. In the paper's pipeline: Because the immunoSEQ output held only junctional sequences and lacked quality scores, the filtering could not match the filtering applied to full-length reads. To assign V/J genes and CDR3, sequences were annotated using PyIR, a Python wrapper for IgBLAST v1.9, with IMGT germline references. Reads were filtered out if the reads had weak V/J assignments (E-value above 1e-6), no CDR3, stop codons, out-of-frame junctions, or ambiguous translated residues. V3J clonotypes were defined by identical inferred V gene, J gene, and CDR3 amino acid sequence. Percentage overlap between repertoires was computed as shared unique clonotypes divided by the size of the smaller repertoire. Richness of each repertoire was evaluated using RTK rarefaction, the Chao1 estimator, and Recon v2.1 estimates of unobserved clonotypes. TCRdb took this table from immuneACCESS and kept in-frame rearrangements with V and J called. Such tables lack part of the clones; where checked against another copy, unresolved V genes explain under half of the gap, and the rest is unexplained. The V and J calls and the clone size are those of that table, but D and trimming were determined from the DNA. Counted in this sample were about 600,000 clones; roughly four fifths of them appeared once. Around 11% of the sample goes to the ten largest clones.

The CDR3 has 12 amino acids, counting the end cysteine and phenylalanine. Only the CDR3 part of the read is kept: 36 bases, read in frame from the first base. Trimming leaves V shorter by 7 bases and J shorter by 10 bases, with the junction holding 6 bases beyond the gene matches. In the germline V gene, CDR1 corresponds to MDHEN and CDR2 to SYDVKM. Donors were healthy HIV-negative adults with no recently reported acute infections or vaccinations. All donors were Caucasian adults living in Nashville, Tennessee, USA. For unsorted samples, 80 million to 100 million PBMCs were counted, and genomic DNA was extracted using the QIAamp DNA Blood Mini kit. Blood was obtained by leukapheresis, after which PBMCs were separated by Ficoll-Histopaque density gradient centrifugation and cryopreserved in liquid nitrogen vapor phase. Note on this clone: Its antigen target is currently unknown. Base qualities are missing; no much larger clone stands one base away.

Broader findings and caveats from the paper: Sampling was restricted to blood, and TCR repertoires in tissues likely differ from the TCR repertoires found in blood. Because the study included a small number of donors, the genetic and exposure-history diversity represented was limited. Pairwise subsampling led to the expectation that sequencing depth would affect the degree of clonotype sharing among donors.

This clonotype was obtained from a woman aged 40 to 50 in good health. Some clones in this sample may be carry-over from other donors' samples. Sequencing was carried out using PBMCs. In this chain, TRBV28 is recombined with TRBJ1-4, with 7 bases matching TRBD1. Here is the DNA: TGTGCCAGCACAACACAGGGGACAAAACTGTTTTTT. Its product reads: CASTTQGTKLFF.